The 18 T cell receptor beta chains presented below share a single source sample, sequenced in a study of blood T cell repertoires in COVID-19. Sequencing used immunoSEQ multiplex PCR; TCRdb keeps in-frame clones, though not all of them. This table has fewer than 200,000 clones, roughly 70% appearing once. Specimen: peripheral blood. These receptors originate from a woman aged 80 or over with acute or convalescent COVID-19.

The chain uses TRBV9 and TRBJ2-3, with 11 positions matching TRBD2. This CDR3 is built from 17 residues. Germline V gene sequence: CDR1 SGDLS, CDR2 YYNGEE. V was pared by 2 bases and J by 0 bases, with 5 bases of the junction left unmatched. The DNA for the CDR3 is TGTGCCAGCAGCGTCTTAGCGGGAGGGCTTAGCACAGATACGCAGTATTTT. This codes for CASSVLAGGLSTDTQYF.

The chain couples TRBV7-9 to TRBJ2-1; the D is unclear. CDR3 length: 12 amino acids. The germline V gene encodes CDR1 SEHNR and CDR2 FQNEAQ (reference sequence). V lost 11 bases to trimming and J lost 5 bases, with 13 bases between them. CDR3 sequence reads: CAPTRGDNEQFF. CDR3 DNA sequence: TGTGCCCCAACCCGAGGCGACAATGAGCAGTTCTTC. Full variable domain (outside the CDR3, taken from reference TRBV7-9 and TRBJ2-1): DTGVSQNPRHKITKRGQNVTFRCDPISEHNRLYWYRQTLGQGPEFLTYFQNEAQLEKSRLLSDRFSAERPKGSFSTLEIQRTEQGDSAMYLCAPTRGDNEQFFGPGTRLTVL.

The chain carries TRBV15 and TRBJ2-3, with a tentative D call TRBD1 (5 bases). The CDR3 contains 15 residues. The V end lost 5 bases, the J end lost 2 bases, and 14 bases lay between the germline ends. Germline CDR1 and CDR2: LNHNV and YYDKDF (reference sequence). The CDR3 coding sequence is TGTGCCACCAGCTTACGGACAACCCCCACAGATACGCAGTATTTT. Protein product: CATSLRTTPTDTQYF.

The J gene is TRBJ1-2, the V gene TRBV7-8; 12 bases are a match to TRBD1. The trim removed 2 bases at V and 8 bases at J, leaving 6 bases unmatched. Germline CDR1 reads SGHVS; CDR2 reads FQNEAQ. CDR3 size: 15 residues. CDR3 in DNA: TGTGCCAGCAGCTTAACCGGGACAGGGGGCAAAGGCTACACCTTC. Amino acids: CASSLTGTGGKGYTF.

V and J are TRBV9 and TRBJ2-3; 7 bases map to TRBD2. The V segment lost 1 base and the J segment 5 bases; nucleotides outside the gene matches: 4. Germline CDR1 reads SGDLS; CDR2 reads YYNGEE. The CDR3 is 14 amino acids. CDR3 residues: CASSVLLAGDTQYF. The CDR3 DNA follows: TGTGCCAGCAGCGTATTGTTAGCGGGAGATACGCAGTATTTT.

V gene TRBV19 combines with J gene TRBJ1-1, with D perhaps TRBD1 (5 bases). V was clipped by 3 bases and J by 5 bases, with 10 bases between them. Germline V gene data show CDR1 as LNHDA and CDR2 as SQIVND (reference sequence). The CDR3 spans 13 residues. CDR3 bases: TGTGCCAGTAGTATCCAGGGAGGGACTGAAGCTTTCTTT. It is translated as CASSIQGGTEAFF. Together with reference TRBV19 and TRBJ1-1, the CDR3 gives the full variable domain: DGGITQSPKYLFRKEGQNVTLSCEQNLNHDAMYWYRQDPGQGLRLIYYSQIVNDFQKGDIAEGYSVSREKKESFPLTVTSAQKNPTAFYLCASSIQGGTEAFFGQGTRLTVV.

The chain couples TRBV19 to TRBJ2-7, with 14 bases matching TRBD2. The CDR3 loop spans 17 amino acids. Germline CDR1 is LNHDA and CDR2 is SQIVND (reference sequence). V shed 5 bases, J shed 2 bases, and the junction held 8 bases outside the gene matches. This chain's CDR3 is CASSLGTSGSFPYEQYF. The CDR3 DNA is TGTGCCAGTAGTCTCGGGACTAGCGGGAGCTTCCCCTACGAGCAGTACTTC.

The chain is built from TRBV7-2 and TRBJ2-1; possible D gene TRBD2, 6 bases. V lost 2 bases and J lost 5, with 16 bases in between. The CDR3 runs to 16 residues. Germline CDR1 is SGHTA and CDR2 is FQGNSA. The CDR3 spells CASSLMGVIADNEQFF. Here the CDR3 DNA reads TGTGCCAGCAGCTTAATGGGGGTTATAGCGGACAATGAGCAGTTCTTC.

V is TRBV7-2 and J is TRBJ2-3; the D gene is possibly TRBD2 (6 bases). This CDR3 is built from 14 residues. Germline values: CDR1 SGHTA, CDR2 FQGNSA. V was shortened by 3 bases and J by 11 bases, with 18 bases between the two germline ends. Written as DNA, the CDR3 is TGTGCCAGCAGCTTGGGCGGGGCCCCGGTTGGGCAGTATTTT. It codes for CASSLGGAPVGQYF.

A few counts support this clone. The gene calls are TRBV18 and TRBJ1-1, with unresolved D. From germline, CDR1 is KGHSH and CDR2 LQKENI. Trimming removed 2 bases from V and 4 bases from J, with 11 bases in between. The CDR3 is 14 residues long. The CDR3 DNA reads TGTGCCAGCTCACCAAGGGAGGTAAGCACTGAAGCTTTCTTT. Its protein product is CASSPREVSTEAFF. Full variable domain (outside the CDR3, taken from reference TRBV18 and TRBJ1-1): NAGVMQNPRHLVRRRGQEARLRCSPMKGHSHVYWYRQLPEEGLKFMVYLQKENIIDESGMPKERFSAEFPKEGPSILRIQQVVRGDSAAYFCASSPREVSTEAFFGQGTRLTVV.

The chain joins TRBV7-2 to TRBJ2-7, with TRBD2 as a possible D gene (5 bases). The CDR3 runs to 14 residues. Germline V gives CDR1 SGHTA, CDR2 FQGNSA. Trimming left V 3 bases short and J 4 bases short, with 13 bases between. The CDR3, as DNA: TGTGCCAGCAGCTTTGTGGGAGTGGGGTACGAGCAGTACTTC. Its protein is CASSFVGVGYEQYF.

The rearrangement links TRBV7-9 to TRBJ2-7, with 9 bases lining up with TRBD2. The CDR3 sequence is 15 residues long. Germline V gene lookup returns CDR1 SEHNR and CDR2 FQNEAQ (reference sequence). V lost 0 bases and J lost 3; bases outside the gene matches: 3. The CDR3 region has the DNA TGTGCCAGCAGCTTAGCCGGACTAGCGCGCTACGAGCAGTACTTC. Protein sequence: CASSLAGLARYEQYF.

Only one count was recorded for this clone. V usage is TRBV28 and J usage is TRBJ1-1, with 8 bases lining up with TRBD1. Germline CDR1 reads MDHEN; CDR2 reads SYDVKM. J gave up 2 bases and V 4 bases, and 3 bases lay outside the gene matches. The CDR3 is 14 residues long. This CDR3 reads CASSSGTGNTEAFF. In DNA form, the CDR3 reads TGTGCCAGCAGTTCCGGGACAGGAAACACTGAAGCTTTCTTT.

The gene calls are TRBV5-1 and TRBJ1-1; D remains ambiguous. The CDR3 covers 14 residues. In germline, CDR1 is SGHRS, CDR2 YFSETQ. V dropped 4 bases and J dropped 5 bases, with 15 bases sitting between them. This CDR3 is CASSRTGGETEAFF. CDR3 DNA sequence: TGCGCCAGCAGCAGGACCGGTGGGGAGACTGAAGCTTTCTTT.

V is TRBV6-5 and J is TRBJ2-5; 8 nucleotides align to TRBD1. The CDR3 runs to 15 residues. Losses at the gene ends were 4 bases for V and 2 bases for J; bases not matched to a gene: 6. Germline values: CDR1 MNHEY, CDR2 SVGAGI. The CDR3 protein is CASSSMGQAQETQYF. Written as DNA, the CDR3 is TGTGCCAGCAGTTCTATGGGACAGGCGCAAGAGACCCAGTACTTC.

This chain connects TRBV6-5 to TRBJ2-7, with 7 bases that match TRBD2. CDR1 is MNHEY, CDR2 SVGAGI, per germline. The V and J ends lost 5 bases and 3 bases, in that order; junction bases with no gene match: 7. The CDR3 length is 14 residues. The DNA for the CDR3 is TGTGCCAGCAGTCCTAGCGGCGGAATCTACGAGCAGTACTTC. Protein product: CASSPSGGIYEQYF.

The CDR3 here is CASSRTGGEDGYTF. The CDR3 coding sequence is TGTGCCAGCAGTCGGACAGGGGGAGAGGATGGCTACACCTTC. The chain links TRBV6-5 to TRBJ1-2; 10 bases align to TRBD1. Germline-derived CDR1 and CDR2 are MNHEY and SVGAGI. There are 14 residues in the CDR3. Trimming at V came to 5 bases and at J to 6 bases, leaving 6 bases not matched to a gene.

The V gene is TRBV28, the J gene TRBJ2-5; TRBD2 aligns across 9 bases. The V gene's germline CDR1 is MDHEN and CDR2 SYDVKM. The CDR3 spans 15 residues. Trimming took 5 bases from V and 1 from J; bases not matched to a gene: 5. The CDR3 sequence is CASSDQREVQETQYF. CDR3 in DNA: TGTGCCAGCAGTGATCAGCGGGAGGTCCAAGAGACCCAGTACTTC.